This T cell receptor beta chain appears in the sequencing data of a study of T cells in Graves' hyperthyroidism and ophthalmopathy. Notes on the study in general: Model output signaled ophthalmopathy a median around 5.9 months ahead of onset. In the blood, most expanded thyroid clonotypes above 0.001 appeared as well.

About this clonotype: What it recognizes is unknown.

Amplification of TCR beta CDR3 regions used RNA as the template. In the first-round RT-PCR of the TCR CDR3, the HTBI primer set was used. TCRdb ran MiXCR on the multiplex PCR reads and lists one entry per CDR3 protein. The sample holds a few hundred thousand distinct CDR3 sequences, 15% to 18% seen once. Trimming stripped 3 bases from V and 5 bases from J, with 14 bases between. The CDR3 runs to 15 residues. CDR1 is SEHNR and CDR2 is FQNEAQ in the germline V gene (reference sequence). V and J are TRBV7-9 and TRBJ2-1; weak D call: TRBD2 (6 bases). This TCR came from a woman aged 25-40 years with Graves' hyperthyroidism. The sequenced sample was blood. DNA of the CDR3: TGTGCCAGCAGCTTTACCGGGAGAAAAGACAATGAGCAGTTCTTC. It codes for CASSFTGRKDNEQFF. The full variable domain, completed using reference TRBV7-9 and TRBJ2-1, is DTGVSQNPRHKITKRGQNVTFRCDPISEHNRLYWYRQTLGQGPEFLTYFQNEAQLEKSRLLSDRFSAERPKGSFSTLEIQRTEQGDSAMYLCASSFTGRKDNEQFFGPGTRLTVL.